The next 11 T cell receptor beta chains were all read from a single sample in a study of low-dose radiotherapy and immunotherapy resistance in tumors. With TRAV- and TRBV-specific primers, first-strand cDNA was made, covering the alpha and beta chains. TCR amplification ran 15 to 25 PCR cycles using constant-region and V-primer adapter primers. MiXCR, applied by TCRdb to the reads, yields one record per CDR3 protein. The repertoire holds about 97,000 distinct CDR3 sequences, with around 20% as singletons. Noted time point: after trial treatment. Treatment described: LDRT plus nivolumab, ipilimumab, low-dose cyclophosphamide and aspirin (RACIN trial). Sequenced material: PBMCs, taken after low-dose radiotherapy plus immunotherapy. The receptor set was obtained from a male donor with prostate cancer.

This clonotype was seen at least ten times. The CDR3 reads CASSPWDRVTEAFF. In DNA, the CDR3 is TGTGCCAGCAGCCCCTGGGACAGGGTCACTGAAGCTTTCTTT. The rearrangement links TRBV3-1 to TRBJ1-1, with 9 bases that match TRBD1. Germline V lookup: CDR1 LGHDT, CDR2 YNNKEL (reference sequence). This CDR3 has 14 residues. The trim removed 4 bases at V and 4 bases at J, leaving 4 bases unmatched.

This clonotype was detected ten times or more. An end of the junction differs from the germline gene, which may be a read error. The chain is built from TRBV25-1 and TRBJ2-7; D tentatively fits TRBD1 or TRBD2 (5 bases each). The germline V gene has CDR1 MGHDK and CDR2 SYGVNS. The CDR3 has 21 residues. CDR3 bases: TGTGCCAGCAGCGAATCCTACGACCCTTCAGGTGGGGAGAGACAGCGTTACGAGCAGTACTTC. Amino acid sequence: CASSESYDPSGGERQRYEQYF.

This rearrangement joins TRBV13 to TRBJ2-3; D may be TRBD2 (8 bases). The CDR3 spans 17 residues. Germline V CDR1 and CDR2: PRHDT, FYEKMQ (reference sequence). The V end lost 5 bases, the J end lost 4 bases, and 22 bases lay between the germline ends. The CDR3 protein is CASSPGGRGQLSDTQYF. The CDR3 bases are TGTGCCAGCAGCCCGGGGGGGAGGGGACAGCTCTCAGATACGCAGTATTTT.

This chain links TRBV11-2 with TRBJ2-1, with TRBD2 matching 14 bases. V was clipped by 5 bases and J by 8 bases; unmatched bases: 5. The CDR3 covers 15 residues. Germline assignment: CDR1 SGHAT and CDR2 FQNNGV. The CDR3 sequence: CASSRLAGGHYEQFF. The CDR3 DNA is TGTGCCAGCAGCAGACTAGCGGGGGGGCACTATGAGCAGTTCTTC.

This clonotype was counted ten times or more. The chain links TRBV3-1 to TRBJ2-1; 8 bases align to TRBD2. This CDR3 is 16 amino acids long. J lost 6 bases, V lost 1 base, and 8 bases had no gene match. CDR1 is LGHDT, CDR2 YNNKEL, per germline (reference sequence). The CDR3 bases are TGTGCCAGCAGCCAAGGGGGACTAGTCGGGACCAATGAGCAGTTCTTC. Encoded protein: CASSQGGLVGTNEQFF.

This clonotype has at least ten counts. The chain recombines TRBV7-2 with TRBJ2-5; 7 nucleotides match TRBD2. Germline CDR1 SGHTA, CDR2 FQGNSA. Trimming took 8 bases from V and 4 from J; bases not matched to a gene: 7. The CDR3 is 13 amino acids. The CDR3 nucleotides read TGTGCCAGCTCGAGGGGCGGGGGAGAGACCCAGTACTTC. Residues: CASSRGGGETQYF.

The V gene is TRBV4-1, the J gene TRBJ2-5, with D possibly TRBD1 on 5 matching bases. This CDR3 contains 15 residues. V lost 4 bases and J 1 base, leaving 13 bases between the germline ends. The V gene's germline CDR1 is MGHRA and CDR2 YSYEKL. The CDR3 DNA reads as TGCGCCAGCAGCCTCTCGGCGACAGCCCAAGAGACCCAGTACTTC. This sequence encodes CASSLSATAQETQYF.

V gene TRBV5-1 combines with J gene TRBJ2-1; D not certain. Germline V CDR1 and CDR2: SGHRS, YFSETQ. The CDR3 is 15 residues long. Trimming left V 6 bases short and J 0 bases short, with 13 bases between. The CDR3 sequence: CASTSMLSSYNEQFF. In DNA, the CDR3 is TGCGCCAGCACCTCCATGTTAAGCTCCTACAATGAGCAGTTCTTC.

In its sample, this clonotype was seen many times. The chain combines TRBV5-1 with TRBJ1-1; possible D gene TRBD1, 5 bases. CDR1 is SGHRS, CDR2 YFSETQ, per germline. Trimming stripped 2 bases from V and 1 base from J, with 6 bases between. The CDR3 is 13 residues long. CDR3 loop: CASSFGTNTEAFF. CDR3 coding DNA: TGCGCCAGCAGCTTTGGGACGAACACTGAAGCTTTCTTT.

The rearrangement joins TRBV10-3 to TRBJ1-2; 9 nucleotides align to TRBD1. The length of the CDR3 is 13 residues. Losses at the gene ends were 6 bases for V and 7 bases for J; bases not matched to a gene: 6. The germline CDR1 and CDR2 sequences are ENHRY and SYGVKD. The CDR3 DNA reads TGTGCCATCAGATTGGACAGGGGCACTGGCTACACCTTC. Protein sequence: CAIRLDRGTGYTF.

CDR3 residues: CASNAFGPVNIFSYEQYF. In nucleotides, the CDR3 is TGTGCCAGCAATGCCTTCGGACCAGTGAACATCTTCTCCTACGAGCAGTACTTC. The J gene is TRBJ2-7, the V gene TRBV6-6, with D unclear. The CDR3 length is 18 residues. Germline assignment: CDR1 MNHNY and CDR2 SVGAGI (reference sequence). Trimming removed 7 bases from V and 0 bases from J, with 25 bases in between.